The entry below gives a single T cell receptor (beta chain) sequence along with its context. Trimming removed 3 bases from V and 2 bases from J; junction bases left unmatched: 7. CDR3 length equals 15 residues. CDR1 and CDR2 from the germline V gene are KGHSH and LQKENI. The data belong to a study of CD8 T cells in Susac syndrome. Overall study: Among the Susac syndrome patients sequenced, 5 or 6 had active disease and fewer than 10 were in remission. Patients with Susac syndrome, at blood draw, were therapy-naive, on corticosteroids, or on intravenous immunoglobulin alone.

Random hexamers were used to reverse transcribe an amount of roughly 0.45 to 1 ug RNA. From the immunoSEQ multiplex PCR reads, TCRdb called clonotypes with MiXCR, one entry per CDR3 protein. The table records 200,000 to 250,000 distinct CDR3 sequences, about 94% of them present only once. This sequence was found in a human donor with Susac syndrome. The chain has TRBV18 and TRBJ2-7; 7 nucleotides align to TRBD1. Input material: CD4+ T cells from PBMCs. The CDR3 nucleotides are TGTGCCAGCTCACCCACCGGGACAGTAGCCTACGAGCAGTACTTC. It codes for CASSPTGTVAYEQYF.